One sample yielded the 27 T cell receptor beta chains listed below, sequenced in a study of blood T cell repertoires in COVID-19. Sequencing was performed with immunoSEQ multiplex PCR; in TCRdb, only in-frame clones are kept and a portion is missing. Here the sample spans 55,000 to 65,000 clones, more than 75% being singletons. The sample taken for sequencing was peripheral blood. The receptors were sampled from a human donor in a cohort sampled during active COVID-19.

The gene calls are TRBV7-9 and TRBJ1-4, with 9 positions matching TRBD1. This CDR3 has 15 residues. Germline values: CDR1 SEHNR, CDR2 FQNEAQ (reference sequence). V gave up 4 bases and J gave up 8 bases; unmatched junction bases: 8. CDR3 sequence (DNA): TGTGCCAGCAGCTCCGACAGGGGGGTTAGCGAAAAACTGTTTTTT. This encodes CASSSDRGVSEKLFF. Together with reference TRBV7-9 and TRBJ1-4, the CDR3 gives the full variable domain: DTGVSQNPRHKITKRGQNVTFRCDPISEHNRLYWYRQTLGQGPEFLTYFQNEAQLEKSRLLSDRFSAERPKGSFSTLEIQRTEQGDSAMYLCASSSDRGVSEKLFFGSGTQLSVL.

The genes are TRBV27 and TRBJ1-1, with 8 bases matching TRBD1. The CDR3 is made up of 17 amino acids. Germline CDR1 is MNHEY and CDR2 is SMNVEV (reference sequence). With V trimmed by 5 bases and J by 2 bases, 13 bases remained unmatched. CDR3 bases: TGTGCCAGCAGTCCCAGGACAGGGTTATCGGAAAACACTGAAGCTTTCTTT. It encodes CASSPRTGLSENTEAFF.

As DNA, the CDR3 is TGTGCCAGCAGCTTAAAGAGAGTATATCCGTCGGAGACCCAGTACTTC. This codes for CASSLKRVYPSETQYF. The V and J genes are TRBV7-8 and TRBJ2-5; no reliable D call. This CDR3 is 16 amino acids long. Germline assignment: CDR1 SGHVS and CDR2 FQNEAQ. The V gene lost 2 bases and the J gene lost 5 bases, with 18 bases spanning the gap.

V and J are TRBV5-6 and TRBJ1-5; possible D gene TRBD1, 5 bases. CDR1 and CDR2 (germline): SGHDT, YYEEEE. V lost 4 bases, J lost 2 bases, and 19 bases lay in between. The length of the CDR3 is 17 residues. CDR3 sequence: CASSPRSLGVGNQPQHF. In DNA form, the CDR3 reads TGTGCCAGCAGCCCCCGGTCCTTAGGGGTCGGCAATCAGCCCCAGCATTTT. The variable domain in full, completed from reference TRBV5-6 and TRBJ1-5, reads DAGVTQSPTHLIKTRGQQVTLRCSPKSGHDTVSWYQQALGQGPQFIFQYYEEEERQRGNFPDRFSGHQFPNYSSELNVNALLLGDSALYLCASSPRSLGVGNQPQHFGDGTRLSIL.

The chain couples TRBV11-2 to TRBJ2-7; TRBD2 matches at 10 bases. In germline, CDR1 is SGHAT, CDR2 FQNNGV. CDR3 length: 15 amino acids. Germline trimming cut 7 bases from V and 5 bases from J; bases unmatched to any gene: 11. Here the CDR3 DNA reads TGTGCCAGCATGAATAGAGCGGGGGGGAGGGACGAGCAGTACTTC. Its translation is CASMNRAGGRDEQYF.

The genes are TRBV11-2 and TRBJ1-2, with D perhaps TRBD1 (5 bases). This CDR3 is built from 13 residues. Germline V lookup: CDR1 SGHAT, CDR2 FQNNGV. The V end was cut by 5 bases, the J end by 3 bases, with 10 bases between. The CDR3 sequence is CASSPGLDYGYTF. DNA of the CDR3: TGTGCCAGCAGCCCGGGACTTGACTATGGCTACACCTTC. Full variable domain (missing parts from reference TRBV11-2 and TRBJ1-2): EAGVAQSPRYKIIEKRQSVAFWCNPISGHATLYWYQQILGQGPKLLIQFQNNGVVDDSQLPKDRFSAERLKGVDSTLKIQPAKLEDSAVYLCASSPGLDYGYTFGSGTRLTVV.

The CDR3 region is CASSRGDREYQETQYF. CDR3 sequence (DNA): TGCGCCAGCAGCAGGGGGGACAGGGAGTACCAAGAGACCCAGTACTTC. J is TRBJ2-5 and V is TRBV5-1; TRBD1 matches at 9 bases. Germline CDR1 reads SGHRS; CDR2 reads YFSETQ. This CDR3 is built from 16 residues. The trim removed 4 bases at V and 0 bases at J, leaving 7 bases unmatched.

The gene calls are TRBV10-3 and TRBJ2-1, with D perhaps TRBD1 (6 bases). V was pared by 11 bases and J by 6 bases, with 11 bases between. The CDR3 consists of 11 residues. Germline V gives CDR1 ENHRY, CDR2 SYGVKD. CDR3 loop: CAVLQGNEQFF. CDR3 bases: TGTGCCGTCTTACAGGGCAATGAGCAGTTCTTC.

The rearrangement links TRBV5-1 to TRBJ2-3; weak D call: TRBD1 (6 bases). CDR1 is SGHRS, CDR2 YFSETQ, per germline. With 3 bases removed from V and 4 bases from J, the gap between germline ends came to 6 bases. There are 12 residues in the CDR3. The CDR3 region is CASSYRADTQYF. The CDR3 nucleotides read TGCGCCAGCAGCTACAGGGCAGATACGCAGTATTTT. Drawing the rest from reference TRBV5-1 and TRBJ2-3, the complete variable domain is KAGVTQTPRYLIKTRGQQVTLSCSPISGHRSVSWYQQTPGQGLQFLFEYFSETQRNKGNFPGRFSGRQFSNSRSEMNVSTLELGDSALYLCASSYRADTQYFGPGTRLTVL.

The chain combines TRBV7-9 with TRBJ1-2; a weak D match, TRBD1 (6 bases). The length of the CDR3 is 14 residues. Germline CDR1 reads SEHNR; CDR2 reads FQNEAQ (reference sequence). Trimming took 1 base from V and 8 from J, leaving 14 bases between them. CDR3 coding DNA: TGTGCCAGCAGCTTAGATCAGGGGCGTCTAGGCTACACCTTC. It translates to CASSLDQGRLGYTF.

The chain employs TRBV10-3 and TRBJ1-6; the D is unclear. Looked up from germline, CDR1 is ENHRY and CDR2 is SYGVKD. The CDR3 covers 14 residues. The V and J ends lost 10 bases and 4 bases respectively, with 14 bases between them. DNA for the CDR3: TGTGCCACTCGGGAGGCGAGTTATAATTCACCCCTCCACTTT. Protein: CATREASYNSPLHF.

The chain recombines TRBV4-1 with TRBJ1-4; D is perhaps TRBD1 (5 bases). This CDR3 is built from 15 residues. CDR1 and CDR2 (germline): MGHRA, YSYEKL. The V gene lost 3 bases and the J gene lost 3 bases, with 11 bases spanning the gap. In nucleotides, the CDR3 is TGCGCCAGCAGCCAGCAGAGACAGTCTAATGAAAAACTGTTTTTT. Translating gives CASSQQRQSNEKLFF.

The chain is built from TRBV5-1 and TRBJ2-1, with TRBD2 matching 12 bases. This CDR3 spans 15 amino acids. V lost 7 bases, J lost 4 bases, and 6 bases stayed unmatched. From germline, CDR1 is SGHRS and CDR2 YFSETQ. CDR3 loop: CASEASGGDYNEQFF. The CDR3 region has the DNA TGCGCCAGCGAGGCTAGCGGGGGGGATTACAATGAGCAGTTCTTC.

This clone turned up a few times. The CDR3: CASSTPGGGTNEKLFF. The CDR3 nucleotides read TGTGCCAGCAGCACGCCCGGCGGGGGCACTAATGAAAAACTGTTTTTT. The V gene is TRBV7-9, the J gene TRBJ1-4; D is possibly TRBD1 (6 bases). The CDR3 has 16 amino acids. V was cut by 5 bases and J by 2 bases, with 15 bases left in between. Germline V gene data show CDR1 as SEHNR and CDR2 as FQNEAQ (reference sequence).

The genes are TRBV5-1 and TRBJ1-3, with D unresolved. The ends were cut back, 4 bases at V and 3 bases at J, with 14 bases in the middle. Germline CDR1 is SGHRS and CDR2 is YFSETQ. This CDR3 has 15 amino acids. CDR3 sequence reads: CASSPTATLGNTIYF. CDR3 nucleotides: TGCGCCAGCAGCCCCACTGCGACACTTGGAAACACCATATATTTT.

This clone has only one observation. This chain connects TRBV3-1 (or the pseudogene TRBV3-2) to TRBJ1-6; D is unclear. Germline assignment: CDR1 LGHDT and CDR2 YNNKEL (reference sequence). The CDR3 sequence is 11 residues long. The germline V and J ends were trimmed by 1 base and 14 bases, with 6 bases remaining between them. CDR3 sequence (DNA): TGTGCCAGCAGCCAAGGGCTTGCCCTCCACTTT. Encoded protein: CASSQGLALHF.

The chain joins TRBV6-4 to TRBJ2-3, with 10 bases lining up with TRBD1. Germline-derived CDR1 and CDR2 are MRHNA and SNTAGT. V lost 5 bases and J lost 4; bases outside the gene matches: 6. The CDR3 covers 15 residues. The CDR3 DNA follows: TGTGCCAGCAGTTCCTCCGGGACAGGGGCAGATACGCAGTATTTT. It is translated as CASSSSGTGADTQYF.

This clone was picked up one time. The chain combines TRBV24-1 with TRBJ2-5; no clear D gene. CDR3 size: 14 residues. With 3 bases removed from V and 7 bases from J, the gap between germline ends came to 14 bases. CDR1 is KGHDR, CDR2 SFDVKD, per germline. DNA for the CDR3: TGTGCCACCAGTGATACCTCAGGCACACGGACCCAGTACTTC. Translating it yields CATSDTSGTRTQYF.

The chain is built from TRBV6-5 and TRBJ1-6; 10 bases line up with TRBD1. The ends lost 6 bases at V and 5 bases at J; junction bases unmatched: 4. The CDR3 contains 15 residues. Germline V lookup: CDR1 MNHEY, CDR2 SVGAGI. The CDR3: CASSPGTGDNSPLHF. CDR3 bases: TGTGCCAGCAGCCCCGGGACAGGGGATAATTCACCCCTCCACTTT.

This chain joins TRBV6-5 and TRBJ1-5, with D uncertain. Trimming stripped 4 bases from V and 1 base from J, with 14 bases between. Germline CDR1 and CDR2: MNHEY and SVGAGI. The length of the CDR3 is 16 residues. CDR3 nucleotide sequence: TGTGCCAGCAGTTCCCGGCGGGATCTGAGCAATCAGCCCCAGCATTTT. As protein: CASSSRRDLSNQPQHF.

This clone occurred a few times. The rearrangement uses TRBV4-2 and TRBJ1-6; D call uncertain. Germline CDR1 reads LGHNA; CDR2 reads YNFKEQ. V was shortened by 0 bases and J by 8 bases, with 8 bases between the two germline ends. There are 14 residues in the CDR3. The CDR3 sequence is CASSQETMDSPLHF. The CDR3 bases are TGTGCCAGCAGCCAAGAAACTATGGATTCACCCCTCCACTTT.

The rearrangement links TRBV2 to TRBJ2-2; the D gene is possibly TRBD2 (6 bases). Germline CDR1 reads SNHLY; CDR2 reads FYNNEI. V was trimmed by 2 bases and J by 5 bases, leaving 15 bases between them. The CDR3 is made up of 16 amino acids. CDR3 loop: CASSERGRRETGELFF. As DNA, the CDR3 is TGTGCCAGCAGTGAACGCGGCAGGAGGGAAACCGGGGAGCTGTTTTTT.

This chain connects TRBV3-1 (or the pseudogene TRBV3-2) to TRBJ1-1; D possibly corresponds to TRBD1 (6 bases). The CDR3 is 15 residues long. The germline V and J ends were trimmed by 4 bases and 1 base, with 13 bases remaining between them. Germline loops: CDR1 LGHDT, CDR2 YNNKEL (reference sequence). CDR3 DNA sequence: TGTGCCAGCAGCCTCAGGGGCGTTGGGAACACTGAAGCTTTCTTT. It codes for CASSLRGVGNTEAFF.

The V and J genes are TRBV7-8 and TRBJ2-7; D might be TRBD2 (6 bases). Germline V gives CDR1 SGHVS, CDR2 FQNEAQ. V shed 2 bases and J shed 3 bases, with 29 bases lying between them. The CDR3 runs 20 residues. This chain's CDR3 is CASSLRGSPRVGDRGYEQYF. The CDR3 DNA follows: TGTGCCAGCAGCTTACGGGGGAGCCCCAGGGTAGGGGATAGGGGCTACGAGCAGTACTTC. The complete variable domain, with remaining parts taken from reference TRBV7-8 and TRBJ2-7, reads GAGVSQSPRYKVAKRGQDVALRCDPISGHVSLFWYQQALGQGPEFLTYFQNEAQLDKSGLPSDRFFAERPEGSVSTLKIQRTQQEDSAVYLCASSLRGSPRVGDRGYEQYFGPGTRLTVT.

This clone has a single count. CDR3 in DNA: TGTGCCAGCAGTGGTACAGCGGGGGTAGGAGAGCAGTTCTTC. Translated, it gives CASSGTAGVGEQFF. The chain carries TRBV2 and TRBJ2-1, with TRBD2 matching over 8 bases. This CDR3 is 14 amino acids long. Germline V gene lookup returns CDR1 SNHLY and CDR2 FYNNEI. V was pared by 4 bases and J by 10 bases, with 9 bases of the junction left unmatched.

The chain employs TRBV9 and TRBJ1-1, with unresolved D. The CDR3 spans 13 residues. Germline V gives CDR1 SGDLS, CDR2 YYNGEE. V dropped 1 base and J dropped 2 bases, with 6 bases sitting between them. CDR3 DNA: TGTGCCAGCAGCGTATATCCTAACACTGAAGCTTTCTTT. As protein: CASSVYPNTEAFF.

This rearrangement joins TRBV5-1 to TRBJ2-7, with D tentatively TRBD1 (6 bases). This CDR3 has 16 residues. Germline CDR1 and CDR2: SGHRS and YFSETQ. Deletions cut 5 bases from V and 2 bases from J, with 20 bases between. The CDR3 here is CASSLAYGQPTYEQYV. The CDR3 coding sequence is TGCGCCAGCAGTCTAGCTTATGGACAGCCGACCTACGAGCAGTACGTC.